This T cell receptor beta chain was sequenced in a study of blood T cells in healthy people across ages. General study results and limits: Older age went with lower TCR beta diversity per million T cells, in a roughly linear way.

Isolating PBMCs gave at least 6 million of these cells per sample. Turning to this clonotype: The antigen is not known.

Through a sample-barcoded 5' primer and a J-beta primer mix, a second PCR was run for roughly 7 to 12 cycles. TCRdb used MiXCR to reprocess the 5' RACE reads, holding one entry per CDR3 protein. The table records under 700,000 distinct CDR3 sequences, about 25% of them present only once. Trimming at V came to 1 base and at J to 2 bases, leaving 10 bases not matched to a gene. This CDR3 contains 17 residues. Germline assignment: CDR1 DFQATT and CDR2 SNEGSKA (reference sequence). These records were also assigned to another study, of T cells of mothers and their children. That work states: Similar effects of thymic selection on TCR recombination output were recorded in related and unrelated pairs. Researchers report slightly higher, though non-significant, overlap in related mother-child pairs than in unrelated pairs.

J is TRBJ2-5 and V is TRBV20-1; 10 nucleotides agree with TRBD2. Material for sequencing was blood. The source of this sequence is a boy aged 5-17 years in good health. CDR3 bases: TGCAGTGCTAGAGCCGCGGGGAGCGGGGGGGTTCAAGAGACCCAGTACTTC. This encodes CSARAAGSGGVQETQYF.